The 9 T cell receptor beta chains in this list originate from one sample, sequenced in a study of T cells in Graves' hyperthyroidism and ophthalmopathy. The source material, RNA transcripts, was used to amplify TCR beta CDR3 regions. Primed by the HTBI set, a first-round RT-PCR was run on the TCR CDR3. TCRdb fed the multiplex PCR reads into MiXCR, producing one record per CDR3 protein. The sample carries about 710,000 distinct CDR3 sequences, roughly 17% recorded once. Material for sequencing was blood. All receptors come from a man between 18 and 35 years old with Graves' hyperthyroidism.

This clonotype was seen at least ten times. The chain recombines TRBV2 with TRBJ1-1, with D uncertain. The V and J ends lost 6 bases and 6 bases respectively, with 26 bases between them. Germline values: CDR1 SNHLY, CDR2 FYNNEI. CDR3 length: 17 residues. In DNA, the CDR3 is TGTGCCAGCAGGTACCCCCGCGGGCGGGAGACCTACGCTGAAGCTTTCTTT. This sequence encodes CASRYPRGRETYAEAFF. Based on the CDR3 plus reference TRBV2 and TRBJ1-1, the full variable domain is EPEVTQTPSHQVTQMGQEVILRCVPISNHLYFYWYRQILGQKVEFLVSFYNNEISEKSEIFDDQFSVERPDGSNFTLKIRSTKLEDSAMYFCASRYPRGRETYAEAFFGQGTRLTVV.

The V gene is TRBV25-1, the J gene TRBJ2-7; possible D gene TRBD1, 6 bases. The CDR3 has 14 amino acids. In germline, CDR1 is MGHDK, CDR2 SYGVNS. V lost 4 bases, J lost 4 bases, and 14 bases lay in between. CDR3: CASSGPQQGYEQYF. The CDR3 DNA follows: TGTGCCAGCAGTGGCCCCCAACAGGGATACGAGCAGTACTTC.

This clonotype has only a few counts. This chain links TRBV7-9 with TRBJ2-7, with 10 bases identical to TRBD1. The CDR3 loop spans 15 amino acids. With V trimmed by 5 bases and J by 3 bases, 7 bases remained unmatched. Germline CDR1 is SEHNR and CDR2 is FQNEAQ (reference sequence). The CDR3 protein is CASSQGGTGVYEQYF. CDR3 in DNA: TGTGCCAGCAGCCAAGGGGGGACAGGGGTCTACGAGCAGTACTTC.

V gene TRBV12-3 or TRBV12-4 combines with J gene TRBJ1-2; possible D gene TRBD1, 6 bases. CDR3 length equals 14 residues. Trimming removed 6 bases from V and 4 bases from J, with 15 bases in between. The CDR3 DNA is TGTGCCAGCAGGTCACAGGGCCAGAGCTATGGCTACACCTTC. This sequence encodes CASRSQGQSYGYTF.

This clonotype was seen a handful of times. CDR3 DNA sequence: TGTGCTAGTGGTTTGGACAGGGATCAGCCCCAGCATTTT. It is translated as CASGLDRDQPQHF. V gene TRBV12-5 combines with J gene TRBJ1-5; D is perhaps TRBD1 (6 bases). Trimming took 1 base from V and 5 from J, leaving 6 bases between them. Germline lookup yields CDR1 LGHNT and CDR2 FRNRAP. The CDR3 is 13 amino acids.

CDR3 sequence: CASEIGGELFF. For the CDR3, the DNA is TGTGCCAGCGAGATTGGCGGGGAGCTGTTTTTT. The genes are TRBV19 and TRBJ2-2; D gene unclear. V was pared by 9 bases and J by 7 bases, with 9 bases between. The CDR3 is made up of 11 amino acids. Per the germline V gene, CDR1 is LNHDA and CDR2 is SQIVND (reference sequence).

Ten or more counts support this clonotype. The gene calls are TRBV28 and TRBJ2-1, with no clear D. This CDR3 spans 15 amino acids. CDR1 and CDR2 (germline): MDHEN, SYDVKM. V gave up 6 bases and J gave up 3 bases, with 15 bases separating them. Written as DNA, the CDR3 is TGTGCCAGCAGCCAATCCACCCGCTTCTACAATGAGCAGTTCTTC. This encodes CASSQSTRFYNEQFF.

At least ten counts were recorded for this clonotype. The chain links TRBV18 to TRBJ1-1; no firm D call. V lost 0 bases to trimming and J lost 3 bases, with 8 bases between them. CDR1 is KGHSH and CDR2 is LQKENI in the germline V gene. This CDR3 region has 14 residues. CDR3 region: CASSPPEVYTEAFF. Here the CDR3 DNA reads TGTGCCAGCTCACCACCGGAGGTGTACACTGAAGCTTTCTTT.

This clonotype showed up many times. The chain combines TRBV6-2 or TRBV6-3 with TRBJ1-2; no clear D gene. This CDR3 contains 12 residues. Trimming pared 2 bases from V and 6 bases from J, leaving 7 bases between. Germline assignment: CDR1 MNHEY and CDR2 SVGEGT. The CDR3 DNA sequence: TGTGCCAGCAGTTACATGCGGGATGGCTACACCTTC. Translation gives CASSYMRDGYTF.